This T cell receptor (beta chain) originates from a study of cytomegalovirus exposure and HLA in healthy donors. With 60 Vbeta and 13 Jbeta primers, the PCR was carried out. The repertoire was sequenced with immunoSEQ multiplex PCR; TCRdb's copy has only in-frame clones and lacks some. The data contain roughly 140,000 clones, 75% to 85% of them singletons. Germline V lookup: CDR1 SGHTA, CDR2 FQGNSA. The CDR3 runs 14 residues. With V trimmed by 8 bases and J by 2 bases, 8 bases remained unmatched. The clonotype was recovered from a man aged 45-65 years in good health and CMV-seropositive. Sequenced: PBMCs. This chain links TRBV7-2 with TRBJ1-2, with 7 bases aligning to TRBD1. CDR3 nucleotides: TGTGCCAGCGGCCGGTTGACAGGGAACTATGGCTACACCTTC. Translation gives CASGRLTGNYGYTF.